Below, 30 T cell receptor beta chains from the same sample are listed, as sequenced in a study of T-cell reconstitution after alpha-beta-depleted transplantation in children. Unique molecular identifiers featured in how the TCRbeta library was prepared. TCRdb analysed the PCR reads with MiXCR anew, one entry per CDR3 protein. Of hundreds of thousands of distinct CDR3 sequences listed, 8.4% were seen once; the top ten hold 35% to 45%. This material consisted of PBMCs, mostly from graft donor cells, taken 360 days after TCRalphabeta/CD19-depleted stem cell transplant. These receptor sequences come from a male patient between 2 and 15 years old who had a stem cell transplant for acute myeloid leukemia, so the T cells may come from the graft donor.

This clonotype came up many times. The CDR3 bases are TGTGCCAGCAGTCAGTTTAGGGTAGGGAACTACGAGCAGTACTTC. Protein: CASSQFRVGNYEQYF. This chain uses TRBV28 with TRBJ2-7; unclear D gene. The CDR3 totals 15 residues. Trimming removed 5 bases from V and 3 bases from J, with 17 bases in between. The germline V gene has CDR1 MDHEN and CDR2 SYDVKM.

V is TRBV5-1 and J is TRBJ2-6; 8 nucleotides line up with TRBD1. With 5 bases clipped from V and 0 bases from J, the junction kept 7 bases outside the gene matches. The CDR3 is 17 amino acids. Germline V CDR1 and CDR2: SGHRS, YFSETQ. For the CDR3, the DNA is TGCGCCAGCAGTTCCGGGACAGGTTACTCTGGGGCCAACGTCCTGACTTTC. It specifies CASSSGTGYSGANVLTF.

The chain recombines TRBV4-1 with TRBJ2-7; 7 bases are a match to TRBD1. Germline trimming cut 2 bases from V and 5 bases from J; bases unmatched to any gene: 12. The CDR3 has 16 residues. Germline CDR1 is MGHRA and CDR2 is YSYEKL. CDR3 bases: TGCGCCAGCAGCCAATCCGACAGGGTAATGAGCCACGAGCAGTACTTC. Its protein product is CASSQSDRVMSHEQYF.

The rearrangement links TRBV5-1 to TRBJ1-6; D is possibly TRBD1 (6 bases). The ends were cut back, 1 base at V and 7 bases at J, with 12 bases in the middle. This CDR3 has 15 residues. CDR1 is SGHRS and CDR2 is YFSETQ in the germline V gene. The CDR3, as DNA: TGCGCCAGCAGCTTGAGGGGACATCCCAATTCACCCCTCCACTTT. Translated: CASSLRGHPNSPLHF.

This clonotype was observed a few times. The chain combines TRBV7-2 with TRBJ2-1; D is uncertain. The CDR3 runs to 10 residues. Per the germline V gene, CDR1 is SGHTA and CDR2 is FQGNSA. The V gene lost 1 base and the J gene lost 12 bases, with 4 bases spanning the gap. The CDR3 spells CASSLGMQFF. For the CDR3, the DNA is TGTGCCAGCAGCTTAGGCATGCAGTTCTTC.

The chain carries TRBV20-1 and TRBJ1-5; 7 nucleotides agree with TRBD1. After removal of 3 bases from V and 1 base from J, the junction contained 3 bases not matched to a gene. The germline V gene encodes CDR1 DFQATT and CDR2 SNEGSKA (reference sequence). This CDR3 is built from 14 residues. CDR3 sequence reads: CSASAGGSNQPQHF. CDR3 DNA: TGCAGTGCTAGCGCAGGGGGGAGCAATCAGCCCCAGCATTTT.

The chain joins TRBV7-2 to TRBJ2-7; D is possibly TRBD2 (5 bases). CDR3 length equals 15 residues. From germline, CDR1 is SGHTA and CDR2 FQGNSA. The V end was cut by 1 base, the J end by 3 bases, with 13 bases between. The CDR3 reads CASSLGGQEIYEQYF. CDR3 DNA: TGTGCCAGCAGCTTAGGAGGGCAGGAGATCTACGAGCAGTACTTC.

This clonotype was recorded many times. V is TRBV10-3 and J is TRBJ1-5, with D possibly TRBD1 on 6 matching bases. V lost 3 bases and J lost 0, with 15 bases in between. Germline V gene lookup returns CDR1 ENHRY and CDR2 SYGVKD. The CDR3 length is 17 residues. The CDR3 protein is CAISDASRGGSNQPQHF. As DNA, the CDR3 is TGTGCCATCAGTGACGCATCCAGGGGAGGTAGCAATCAGCCCCAGCATTTT.

This chain links TRBV4-1 with TRBJ2-3, with 7 bases that match TRBD2. The germline CDR1 and CDR2 sequences are MGHRA and YSYEKL. V dropped 2 bases and J dropped 2; count of bases not matched to a gene: 4. The CDR3 is 15 residues long. The CDR3 DNA follows: TGCGCCAGCAGCCAACCCCGGGAGGACACAGATACGCAGTATTTT. The encoded protein is CASSQPREDTDTQYF.

This clonotype was seen repeatedly, ten times or more. The CDR3 sequence is CASSVAGPGSYNSPLHF. CDR3 DNA sequence: TGTGCCAGCAGCGTAGCAGGGCCGGGGTCCTATAATTCACCCCTCCACTTT. This sequence joins TRBV9 and TRBJ1-6, with TRBD1 as a possible D gene (5 bases). V lost 0 bases and J 1 base, leaving 11 bases between the germline ends. Germline CDR1 is SGDLS and CDR2 is YYNGEE. This CDR3 is 17 amino acids long.

This clonotype was detected ten times or more. The chain couples TRBV5-6 to TRBJ2-5, with 7 bases identical to TRBD1. Looked up from germline, CDR1 is SGHDT and CDR2 is YYEEEE. V dropped 4 bases and J dropped 3; count of bases not matched to a gene: 3. The CDR3 runs 13 residues. CDR3 sequence reads: CASSVGTEETQYF. In DNA form, the CDR3 reads TGTGCCAGCAGCGTGGGGACAGAAGAGACCCAGTACTTC.

This clonotype has at least ten counts. This chain links TRBV11-2 with TRBJ2-2, with 8 bases aligning to TRBD1. The CDR3 covers 13 residues. V shed 6 bases and J 4 bases; nucleotides not matched to a gene: 1. CDR1 and CDR2 (germline): SGHAT, FQNNGV. For the CDR3, the DNA is TGTGCCAGCAGTCAGGGGGCCACCGGGGAGCTGTTTTTT. Translating it yields CASSQGATGELFF. Full variable domain (outside the CDR3, taken from reference TRBV11-2 and TRBJ2-2): EAGVAQSPRYKIIEKRQSVAFWCNPISGHATLYWYQQILGQGPKLLIQFQNNGVVDDSQLPKDRFSAERLKGVDSTLKIQPAKLEDSAVYLCASSQGATGELFFGEGSRLTVL.

This clonotype has a handful of counts. The chain uses TRBV7-2 and TRBJ2-5, with 10 positions matching TRBD1. V lost 4 bases to trimming and J lost 4 bases; unmatched junction nucleotides: 6. CDR3 length: 15 amino acids. Germline-derived CDR1 and CDR2 are SGHTA and FQGNSA. The CDR3 DNA reads as TGTGCCAGCAGCTCGGGACAGGGGAGGATAGAGACCCAGTACTTC. It is translated as CASSSGQGRIETQYF.

J is TRBJ2-4 and V is TRBV29-1; 12 bases align to TRBD2. The CDR3 is 16 residues long. Losses at the gene ends were 2 bases for V and 7 bases for J; bases not matched to a gene: 9. The V gene's germline CDR1 is SQVTM and CDR2 ANQGSEA. CDR3 DNA: TGCAGCGTTGAACGGGAGACCGGGACTAGCGGGAACATTCAGTACTTC. Protein: CSVERETGTSGNIQYF. Full variable domain (missing parts from reference TRBV29-1 and TRBJ2-4): SAVISQKPSRDICQRGTSLTIQCQVDSQVTMMFWYRQQPGQSLTLIATANQGSEATYESGFVIDKFPISRPNLTFSTLTVSNMSPEDSSIYLCSVERETGTSGNIQYFGAGTRLSVL.

The rearrangement joins TRBV12-3 or TRBV12-4 to TRBJ1-2; D is undetermined. V lost 0 bases to trimming and J lost 4 bases, with 12 bases between them. This CDR3 spans 15 amino acids. The CDR3 region is CASSLAKAESYGYTF. The CDR3 DNA is TGTGCCAGCAGTTTAGCAAAGGCAGAAAGCTATGGCTACACCTTC.

In this sample, this clonotype turned up a few times. V gene TRBV5-1 combines with J gene TRBJ1-2, with a weak D call TRBD1 (5 bases). Germline V CDR1 and CDR2: SGHRS, YFSETQ. The CDR3 is 16 residues long. Between the trimmed V and J ends, which lost 2 bases and 4 bases, there was a span of 18 bases. CDR3 bases: TGCGCCAGCAGCTTAACGGCTCCACAGGAGTTCTATGGCTACACCTTC. This codes for CASSLTAPQEFYGYTF.

This clonotype was recorded many times. The chain has TRBV2 and TRBJ2-1; tentative D call: TRBD1 (7 bases). CDR3 size: 11 residues. Germline CDR1 and CDR2: SNHLY and FYNNEI. Trimming cost V 2 bases and J 14 bases, with 10 bases left between them. CDR3 nucleotide sequence: TGTGCCAGCAGTGAACAGGGGGGCAAGTTCTTC. Amino acids: CASSEQGGKFF.

This clonotype was picked up many times. The chain combines TRBV18 with TRBJ2-1, with D unclear. Trimming removed 5 bases from V and 0 bases from J, with 5 bases in between. The CDR3 totals 13 residues. In germline, CDR1 is KGHSH, CDR2 LQKENI. The CDR3 protein is CASSIASYNEQFF. The CDR3 DNA sequence: TGTGCCAGCTCAATAGCCTCCTACAATGAGCAGTTCTTC.

The chain carries TRBV5-1 and TRBJ2-5; 14 bases fit TRBD2. Germline-derived CDR1 and CDR2 are SGHRS and YFSETQ. With 3 bases clipped from V and 1 base from J, the junction kept 11 bases outside the gene matches. This CDR3 is built from 19 residues. CDR3 nucleotide sequence: TGCGCCAGCAGCTCGGGACTAGCGGGAGCACCGGGTCTCCAAGAGACCCAGTACTTC. The encoded protein is CASSSGLAGAPGLQETQYF.

The table lists this clonotype with a few counts. The chain links TRBV6-5 to TRBJ2-1; D possibly corresponds to TRBD2 (6 bases). V shed 2 bases and J shed 5 bases, with 13 bases lying between them. Per the germline V gene, CDR1 is MNHEY and CDR2 is SVGAGI. The CDR3 has 15 amino acids. CDR3 bases: TGTGCCAGCAGTTACCCCGGGAGATGTGACAATGAGCAGTTCTTC. Protein: CASSYPGRCDNEQFF.

In its sample, this clonotype was seen many times. V gene TRBV20-1 combines with J gene TRBJ1-6; D uncertain. Deletions cut 1 base from V and 4 bases from J, with 5 bases between. The CDR3 loop spans 13 amino acids. Germline loops: CDR1 DFQATT, CDR2 SNEGSKA (reference sequence). DNA for the CDR3: TGCAGTGCTAGAGTGGTTTATAATTCACCCCTCCACTTT. It encodes CSARVVYNSPLHF.

This clonotype was seen many times. The DNA of the CDR3 is TGCAGTGCAACAGCACTGACCTACAATGAGCAGTTCTTC. Its protein product is CSATALTYNEQFF. V is TRBV20-1 and J is TRBJ2-1; D is unclear. Trimming removed 6 bases at V and 2 bases at J, with 11 bases between. The CDR3 sequence is 13 residues long. The germline gives CDR1 DFQATT, CDR2 SNEGSKA (reference sequence).

The chain links TRBV6-5 to TRBJ1-4, with a tentative D call TRBD1 (6 bases). V gave up 5 bases and J gave up 8 bases, with 21 bases separating them. The CDR3 loop spans 16 amino acids. From germline, CDR1 is MNHEY and CDR2 SVGAGI. The CDR3 sequence is CASSPNRGGALEKLFF. CDR3 DNA sequence: TGTGCCAGCAGTCCAAACCGGGGGGGGGCTTTAGAAAAACTGTTTTTT.

This clonotype was seen only a few times. V and J are TRBV12-3 or TRBV12-4 and TRBJ2-2; the match to TRBD1 covers 8 bases. The trim removed 6 bases at V and 4 bases at J, leaving 4 bases unmatched. There are 14 residues in the CDR3. The CDR3 bases are TGTGCCAGCAGCTCTACAGGGGGCACCGGGGAGCTGTTTTTT. Translation gives CASSSTGGTGELFF.

This clonotype was seen a handful of times. This chain connects TRBV27 to TRBJ2-3, with 9 bases that match TRBD2. With 3 bases clipped from V and 4 bases from J, the junction kept 5 bases outside the gene matches. The CDR3 covers 15 residues. Germline CDR1 and CDR2: MNHEY and SMNVEV (reference sequence). CDR3 nucleotide sequence: TGTGCCAGCAGTTTTATCGCTAGCGGGGCAGATACGCAGTATTTT. This codes for CASSFIASGADTQYF.

In this sample, this clonotype turned up once. The V call is TRBV7-9, the J call TRBJ2-5, with 11 bases that match TRBD2. The J segment lost 3 bases and the V segment lost 5 bases, leaving 8 bases of the junction unmatched. The germline CDR1 and CDR2 sequences are SEHNR and FQNEAQ (reference sequence). The CDR3 is 16 residues long. Here the CDR3 DNA reads TGTGCCAGCAGCCCCCCTCTAGCGGGAGGCGAAGAGACCCAGTACTTC. Protein: CASSPPLAGGEETQYF. Full variable domain (rest looked up from reference TRBV7-9 and TRBJ2-5): DTGVSQNPRHKITKRGQNVTFRCDPISEHNRLYWYRQTLGQGPEFLTYFQNEAQLEKSRLLSDRFSAERPKGSFSTLEIQRTEQGDSAMYLCASSPPLAGGEETQYFGPGTRLLVL.

This clonotype occurred a few times. J is TRBJ1-1 and V is TRBV12-3 or TRBV12-4, with 8 bases that match TRBD1. The CDR3 is 15 residues long. The ends lost 4 bases at V and 3 bases at J; junction bases unmatched: 7. This chain's CDR3 is CASSSWTGRDTEAFF. The CDR3 region has the DNA TGTGCCAGCAGTTCCTGGACAGGGCGGGACACTGAAGCTTTCTTT.

The V call is TRBV12-3 or TRBV12-4, the J call TRBJ2-2, with D perhaps TRBD2 (6 bases). The CDR3 contains 15 residues. V lost 6 bases and J 1 base, leaving 12 bases between the germline ends. CDR3 protein: CASRPQRVNTGELFF. The CDR3 DNA reads TGTGCCAGCAGGCCGCAGCGGGTGAACACCGGGGAGCTGTTTTTT.

This clonotype has only a few counts. The J gene is TRBJ1-4, the V gene TRBV5-1; 8 bases line up with TRBD1. CDR1 is SGHRS, CDR2 YFSETQ, per germline. V gave up 4 bases and J gave up 4 bases; unmatched junction bases: 3. The length of the CDR3 is 14 residues. The CDR3 sequence: CASSRTGYNEKLFF. The CDR3 nucleotides are TGCGCCAGCAGCCGGACAGGGTATAATGAAAAACTGTTTTTT.

Concerning this clonotype: The CDR3 carries no conserved terminal phenylalanine or tryptophan, so it likely arises from a read error. The chain links TRBV6-1 to TRBJ1-1; 8 bases fit TRBD1. With V trimmed by 6 bases and J by 4 bases, 7 bases remained unmatched. The CDR3 has 14 residues. Per the germline V gene, CDR1 is MNHNS and CDR2 is SASEGT. The CDR3 region has the DNA TGTGCCAGCAGACCGACAGGGGAGTCCACTGAAGCTTTCTAT. Encoded protein: CASRPTGESTEAFY.